These T cell receptor beta chains were read from a single sample in a study of graft-versus-host responses after intestinal transplantation. The protocol was immunoSEQ multiplex PCR, while the TCRdb copy is restricted to in-frame clones and leaves out a portion. The sample contains some 16,000 clones, about 80% of which appear only once. The source was ileum tissue, collected 17 days after transplant. These receptors were collected from a human patient who received an intestinal transplant, so some T cells may come from the graft donor. The CDR3 runs from the conserved cysteine through the conserved F or W. Fields, in order: J gene, clone size, V gene, D gene, CDR3 protein, CDR3 DNA. The D gene is left open where the match is weak. Clone size is shown for a subset of rows, as once, few, many or a class of expanded clone.

J: TRBJ2-7; size: .; V: TRBV11-2; D: .; CDR3: CASSLDGSSYEQYF; DNA: TGTGCCAGCAGCTTAGATGGCAGCTCCTACGAGCAGTACTTC
J: TRBJ2-1; size: .; V: TRBV7-6; D: .; CDR3: CASSFNIPINNEQFF; DNA: TGTGCCAGCAGCTTTAATATACCGATCAACAATGAGCAGTTCTTC
J: TRBJ2-7; size: .; V: TRBV9; D: TRBD1; CDR3: CASSPRGGQGYYEQYF; DNA: TGTGCCAGCAGCCCGCGAGGGGGACAGGGGTACTACGAGCAGTACTTC
J: TRBJ2-3; size: .; V: TRBV6-1; D: TRBD2; CDR3: CASRGYIAGGDTQYF; DNA: TGTGCCAGCAGAGGATATATAGCGGGAGGGGATACGCAGTATTTT
J: TRBJ2-1; size: .; V: TRBV18; D: .; CDR3: CASSPPLRGEQFF; DNA: TGTGCCAGCTCACCACCCCTTAGGGGTGAGCAGTTCTTC
J: TRBJ2-3; size: .; V: TRBV9; D: TRBD2; CDR3: CASSGSGSTMDTQYF; DNA: TGTGCCAGCAGCGGTAGCGGGAGTACTATGGATACGCAGTATTTT
J: TRBJ2-7; size: .; V: TRBV19; D: .; CDR3: CASSIGQSSSYEQYF; DNA: TGTGCCAGTAGTATTGGACAGTCTTCCTCCTACGAGCAGTACTTC
J: TRBJ2-7; size: .; V: TRBV7-3; D: .; CDR3: CASSLTFSHEQYF; DNA: TGTGCCAGCAGCTTAACTTTTAGCCACGAGCAGTACTTC
J: TRBJ1-1; size: .; V: TRBV4-1; D: .; CDR3: CASSQDRVGGNTEAFF; DNA: TGCGCCAGCAGCCAAGATCGGGTAGGGGGGAACACTGAAGCTTTCTTT
J: TRBJ2-5; size: .; V: TRBV7-9; D: TRBD1; CDR3: CASSSSYLGQSQETQYF; DNA: TGTGCCAGCAGCTCTTCCTACCTGGGACAGAGCCAAGAGACCCAGTACTTC
J: TRBJ2-3; size: .; V: TRBV19; D: TRBD2; CDR3: CASSIVWRELVFSTDTQYF; DNA: TGTGCCAGTAGTATAGTGTGGCGGGAGCTTGTTTTCAGCACAGATACGCAGTATTTT
J: TRBJ1-5; size: .; V: TRBV2; D: TRBD1; CDR3: CASSEALGGGNQPQHF; DNA: TGTGCCAGCAGTGAAGCCTTAGGGGGCGGCAATCAGCCCCAGCATTTT
J: TRBJ2-1; size: .; V: TRBV2; D: .; CDR3: CASWGDDREQFF; DNA: TGTGCCAGCTGGGGGGATGACAGGGAGCAGTTCTTC
J: TRBJ2-1; size: .; V: TRBV11-3; D: .; CDR3: CASSGGLNEQFF; DNA: TGTGCCAGCAGCGGGGGACTCAATGAGCAGTTCTTC
J: TRBJ2-1; size: .; V: TRBV19; D: .; CDR3: CASSMGGHGGYNEQFF; DNA: TGTGCCAGTAGTATGGGGGGACACGGGGGTTACAATGAGCAGTTCTTC
J: TRBJ2-7; size: few; V: TRBV7-2; D: TRBD2; CDR3: CASSVAGGSDSYEQYF; DNA: TGTGCCAGCAGCGTAGCGGGAGGGTCGGATTCCTACGAGCAGTACTTC
J: TRBJ1-3; size: .; V: TRBV28; D: .; CDR3: CASSHIGGQISGNTIYF; DNA: TGTGCCAGCAGTCATATAGGGGGACAAATCTCTGGAAACACCATATATTTT
J: TRBJ2-5; size: .; V: TRBV2; D: TRBD2; CDR3: CASSAPSGAQETQYF; DNA: TGTGCCAGCAGTGCGCCTAGCGGGGCGCAAGAGACCCAGTACTTC
J: TRBJ1-4; size: .; V: TRBV4-1; D: .; CDR3: CASSQDPLGTRVGEKLFF; DNA: TGCGCCAGCAGCCAAGACCCTTTAGGTACCAGGGTGGGGGAAAAACTGTTTTTT
J: TRBJ2-7; size: .; V: TRBV19; D: .; CDR3: CASSILGGTFYEQYF; DNA: TGTGCCAGTAGTATTCTCGGCGGGACATTTTACGAGCAGTACTTC
J: TRBJ2-1; size: .; V: TRBV15; D: .; CDR3: CATGRPKGSYNEQFF; DNA: TGTGCCACAGGGAGGCCCAAAGGCTCCTACAATGAGCAGTTCTTC
J: TRBJ2-1; size: few; V: TRBV16; D: .; CDR3: CASSLSDFNEQFF; DNA: TGTGCCAGCAGCCTTTCGGACTTCAATGAGCAGTTCTTC
J: TRBJ1-1; size: .; V: TRBV1; D: .; CDR3: CTRIQELNTEAFF; DNA: TGCACCAGGATACAGGAATTGAACACTGAAGCTTTCTTT
J: TRBJ1-1; size: .; V: TRBV6-6; D: .; CDR3: CASSYSTWPSNTEAFF; DNA: TGTGCCAGCAGTTACTCTACTTGGCCATCCAACACTGAAGCTTTCTTT
J: TRBJ1-3; size: few; V: TRBV5-6; D: .; CDR3: CASSFIGSGNTIYF; DNA: TGTGCCAGCAGCTTCATAGGGTCTGGAAACACCATATATTTT
J: TRBJ1-5; size: few; V: TRBV15; D: .; CDR3: CATSTFPRDSSNQPQHF; DNA: TGTGCCACCAGCACCTTCCCCCGGGACTCTAGCAATCAGCCCCAGCATTTT
J: TRBJ2-3; size: .; V: TRBV4-1; D: .; CDR3: CASSLSPGAFADTQYF; DNA: TGCGCCAGCAGCCTCTCACCGGGGGCTTTTGCAGATACGCAGTATTTT
J: TRBJ2-7; size: once; V: TRBV7-2; D: TRBD2; CDR3: CASRYGTSSSEQYF; DNA: TGTGCCAGCAGATACGGGACTAGTTCCTCCGAGCAGTACTTC
J: TRBJ1-2; size: .; V: TRBV20-1; D: .; CDR3: CSARDSLGYTF; DNA: TGCAGTGCTAGAGATAGCCTCGGCTACACCTTC
J: TRBJ1-3; size: .; V: TRBV19; D: TRBD1; CDR3: CASTPKGATYSGNTIYF; DNA: TGTGCCAGTACCCCGAAGGGGGCCACCTACTCTGGAAACACCATATATTTT
J: TRBJ1-2; size: .; V: TRBV30; D: TRBD1; CDR3: CAWKTDRGWYGYTF; DNA: TGTGCCTGGAAGACGGACAGGGGATGGTATGGCTACACCTTC
J: TRBJ2-3; size: .; V: TRBV9; D: TRBD2; CDR3: CASSVGLAGVSTDTQYF; DNA: TGTGCCAGCAGCGTAGGGCTAGCGGGAGTTAGCACAGATACGCAGTATTTT